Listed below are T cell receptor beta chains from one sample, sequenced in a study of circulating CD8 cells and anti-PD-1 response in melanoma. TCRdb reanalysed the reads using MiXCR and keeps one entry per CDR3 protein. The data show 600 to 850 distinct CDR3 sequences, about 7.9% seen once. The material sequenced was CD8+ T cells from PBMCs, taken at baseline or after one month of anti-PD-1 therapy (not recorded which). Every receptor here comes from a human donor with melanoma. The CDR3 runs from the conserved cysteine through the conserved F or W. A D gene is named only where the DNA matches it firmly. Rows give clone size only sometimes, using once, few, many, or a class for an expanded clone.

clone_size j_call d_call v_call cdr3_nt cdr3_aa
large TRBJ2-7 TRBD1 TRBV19 TGTGCCAGTAGTACAACCGGGACAGGGGGCTACGAGCAGTACTTC CASSTTGTGGYEQYF
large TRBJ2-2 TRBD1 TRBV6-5 TGTGCCAGCAGCCCCACGAAGGGACAGGGTCTTTTCGGGGAGCTGTTTTTT CASSPTKGQGLFGELFF
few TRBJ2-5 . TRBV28 TGTGCCAGCAGCCGGTCCAGGGTCCCAGAGACCCAGTACTTC CASSRSRVPETQYF
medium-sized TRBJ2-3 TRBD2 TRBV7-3 TGTGCCAGCAGCTTACTAGCGGGGGTCACAGATACGCAGTATTTT CASSLLAGVTDTQYF
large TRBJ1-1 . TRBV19 TGTGCCAGTACCCACGGGCAGGGTAAGAACACTGAAGCTTTCTTT CASTHGQGKNTEAFF
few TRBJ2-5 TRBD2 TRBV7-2 TGTGCCAGCAGCTTGACTAGCGGGGGGCTACGAGAGACCCAGTACTTC CASSLTSGGLRETQYF
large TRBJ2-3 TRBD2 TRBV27 TGTGCCAGCCGGGGGGCGGGGGGCCACACAGATACGCAGTATTTT CASRGAGGHTDTQYF
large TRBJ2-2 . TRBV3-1 TGTGCCAGCACCCGCGGGACAGAGAACACCGGGGAGCTGTTTTTT CASTRGTENTGELFF
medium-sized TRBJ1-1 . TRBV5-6 TGTGCCAGCAGCTTGGGGACGATCACTTTCTTT CASSLGTITFF
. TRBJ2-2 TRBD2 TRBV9 TGTGCCAGCAATCCCTTCGGCCAGCGGGGCGCCGGGGAGCTGTTTTTT CASNPFGQRGAGELFF
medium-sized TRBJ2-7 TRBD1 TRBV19 TGTGCCAGTAGAGGGACAGGCTCCTACGAGCAGTACTTC CASRGTGSYEQYF
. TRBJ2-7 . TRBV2 TGTGCCAGCAGTGTTTCTAGCTCCTACGAGCAGTACTTC CASSVSSSYEQYF
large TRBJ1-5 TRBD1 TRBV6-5 TGTGCCAGCAGTTACTCAGACAGGGATCAGCCCCAGCATTTT CASSYSDRDQPQHF
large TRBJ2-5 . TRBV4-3 TGCGCCAGCAGCCAAGATAGGGCTAGCGAGGAGACCCAGTACTTC CASSQDRASEETQYF
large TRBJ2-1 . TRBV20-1 TGCAGTGCTAGAGATCTATCAGGGTGGAATGAGCAGTTCTTC CSARDLSGWNEQFF
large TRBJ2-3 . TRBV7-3 TGTGCCAGCAGCTCCGTAGGAGATACGCAGTATTTT CASSSVGDTQYF
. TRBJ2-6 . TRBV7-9 TGTGCCAGCAGCTTTCTGAACTCTGGGGCCAACATCCTGACTTTC CASSFLNSGANILTF
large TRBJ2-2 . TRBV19 TGTGCCAGTACCCGGGCAGGGAACACCGGGGAGCTGTTTTTT CASTRAGNTGELFF
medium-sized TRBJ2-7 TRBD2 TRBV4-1 TGCGCCAGCAGCCAAGAGGGACTAGCCTCCTACGAGCAGTACTTC CASSQEGLASYEQYF
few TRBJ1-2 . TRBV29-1 TGCAGCGTTCTCCGGGACGGCTACGGCTACACCTTC CSVLRDGYGYTF
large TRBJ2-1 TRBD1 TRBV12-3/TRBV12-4 TGTGCCAGCAGCCAGGGGGTCTACAATGAGCAGTTCTTC CASSQGVYNEQFF
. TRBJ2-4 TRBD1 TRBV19 TGTGCCAGTAGTCGGACAGGGCAAGCCAAAAACATTCAGTACTTC CASSRTGQAKNIQYF
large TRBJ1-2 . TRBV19 TGTGCCAGTAGCTCCCTATCAACCTATGGCTACACCTTC CASSSLSTYGYTF
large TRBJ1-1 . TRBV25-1 TGTGCCAGCAGGGACCGGGGCACTGAAGCTTTCTTT CASRDRGTEAFF
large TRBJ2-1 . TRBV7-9 TGTGCCAGCAGCTTGCTTGACACATGGGATGAGCAGTTCTTC CASSLLDTWDEQFF
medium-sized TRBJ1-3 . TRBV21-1 . CARTIANRQFGGGNTIYF
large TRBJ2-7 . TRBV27 TGTGCCAGCAGTCAAGGGACGGGTGGCTACGAGCAGTACTTC CASSQGTGGYEQYF
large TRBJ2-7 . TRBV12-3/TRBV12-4 TGTGCCAGCAGTCCCGGTTTCTCCAAACACTACGAGCAGTACTTC CASSPGFSKHYEQYF
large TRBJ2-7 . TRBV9 TGTGCCAGCGCGCCGGGAACTCACGTGGTCGAGCAGTACTTC CASAPGTHVVEQYF
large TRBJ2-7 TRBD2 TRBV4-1 TGCGCCAGCAGCCAAGGATTAGCGGGCGGGGCCTACGAGCAGTACTTC CASSQGLAGGAYEQYF
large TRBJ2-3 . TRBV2 TGTGCCAGCAGTGTGGGGGGCCTGGCAGATACGCAGTATTTT CASSVGGLADTQYF
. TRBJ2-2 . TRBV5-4 TGTGCCAGCAGCAGCCGGGCCACAAACACCGGGGAGCTGTTTTTT CASSSRATNTGELFF
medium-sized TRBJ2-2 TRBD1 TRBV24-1 TGTGCCACCAGTGACCGGACAGGAGGCACCGGGGAGCTGTTTTTT CATSDRTGGTGELFF
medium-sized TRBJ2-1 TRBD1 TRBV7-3 TGTGCCAGCAGCTTAAACCCTTGGGCAGGGGGCCACAATGAGCAGTTCTTC CASSLNPWAGGHNEQFF
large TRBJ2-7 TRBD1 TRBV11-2 TGTGCCAGCAGCTCCTTTAGACCGGGACAGGGCTACGAGCAGTACTTC CASSSFRPGQGYEQYF
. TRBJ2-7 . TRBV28 TGTGCCAGCAGTGGTCAGGGGGGCTCCTACGAGCAGTACTTC CASSGQGGSYEQYF
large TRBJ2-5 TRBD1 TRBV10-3 TGTGCCATCAAGACGACAGGGGCGGGGGAGACCCAGTACTTC CAIKTTGAGETQYF
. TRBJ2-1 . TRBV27 TGTGCCAGCAGCGTTAGCTCAAGCTCCTACAATGAGCAGTTCTTC CASSVSSSSYNEQFF
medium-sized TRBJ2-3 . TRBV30 TGTGCCTGGGCCCGAGGGACAGATACGCAGTATTTT CAWARGTDTQYF
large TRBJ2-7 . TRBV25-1 TGTGCCAGCAGTGATCCCGGGACCTACGAGCAGTACTTC CASSDPGTYEQYF
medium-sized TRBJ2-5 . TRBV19 TGTGCCAGTAGTGCGCAAGAGACCCAGTACTTC CASSAQETQYF
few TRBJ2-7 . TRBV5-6 TGTGCCAGCAGCTCGCCCCTCCGGGCCTCCTACGAGCAGTACTTC CASSSPLRASYEQYF
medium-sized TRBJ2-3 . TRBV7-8 TGTGCCAGCAGCGCAAACCGGGTGGGGGGAGATACGCAGTATTTT CASSANRVGGDTQYF
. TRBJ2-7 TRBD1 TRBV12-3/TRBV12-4 TGTGCCAGCAGTTGGGGACAGGGGTTTTACGAGCAGTACTTC CASSWGQGFYEQYF
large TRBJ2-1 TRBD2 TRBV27 TGTGCCAGCACCGCGACTAGCGGGGGGGTAGGTGAGCAGTTCTTC CASTATSGGVGEQFF
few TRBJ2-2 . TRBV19 TGTGCCAGTAGTACCCAGGGCCCCGGGGAGCTGTTTTTT CASSTQGPGELFF
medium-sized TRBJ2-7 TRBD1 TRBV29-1 TGCAGCGTTGGAGCGGAGACAGGGACCTACGAGCAGTACTTC CSVGAETGTYEQYF
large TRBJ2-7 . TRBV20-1 TGCAGTGCTAGATATTTAGGGTTCTACGAGCAGTACTTC CSARYLGFYEQYF
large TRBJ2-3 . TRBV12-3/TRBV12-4 TGTGCCAGCAGTACTTGGACGGAGTCCCTTCCAGATACGCAGTATTTT CASSTWTESLPDTQYF
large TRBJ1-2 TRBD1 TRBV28 TGTGCCAGCAGCTCTACTCGACAGGGACCCAACTATGGCTACACCTTC CASSSTRQGPNYGYTF